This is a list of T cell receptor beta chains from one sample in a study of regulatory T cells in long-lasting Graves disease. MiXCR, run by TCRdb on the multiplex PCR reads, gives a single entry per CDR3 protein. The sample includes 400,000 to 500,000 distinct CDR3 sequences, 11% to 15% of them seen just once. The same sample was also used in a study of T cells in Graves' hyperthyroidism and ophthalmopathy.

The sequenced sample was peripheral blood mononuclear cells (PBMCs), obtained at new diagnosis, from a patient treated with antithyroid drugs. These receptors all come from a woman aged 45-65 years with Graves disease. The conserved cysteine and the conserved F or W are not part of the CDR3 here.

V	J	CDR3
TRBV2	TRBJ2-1	ASHTGTSSYNEQF
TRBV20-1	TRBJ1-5	SAKPTGSVSQPQH
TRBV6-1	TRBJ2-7	ASTGAGEGYYEQY
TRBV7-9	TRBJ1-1	ASSLGFSEAF
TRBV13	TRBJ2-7	ASSHRGGGGLAGGFAHEQY
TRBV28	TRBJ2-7	ASSQQGYEQY
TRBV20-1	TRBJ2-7	SARDRRAGGYEQY
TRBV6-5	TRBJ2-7	ASSSLPGLAGVEQY
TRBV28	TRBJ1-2	ASSFGGVGYGYT
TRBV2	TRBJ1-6	ASSPRILNSPLH
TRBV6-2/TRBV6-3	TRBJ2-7	ASSYWASGSDEQY
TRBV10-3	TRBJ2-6	AISEGGRTSGANVLT
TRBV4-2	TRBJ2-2	ASSQDFRRAGELF
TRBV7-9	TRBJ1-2	ASSPIGGAYGYT
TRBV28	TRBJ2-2	ASSSPGANTGELF
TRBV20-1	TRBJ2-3	SASDTGTSGDTQY
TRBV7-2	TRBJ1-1	ASSGDRNTEAF
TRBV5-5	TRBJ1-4	ASSEWGQLNEKLF
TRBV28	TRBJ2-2	ASSSSGAENTGELF
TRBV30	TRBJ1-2	AWTQGHSYGYT
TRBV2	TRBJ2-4	ASSELWGAPTKNIQY
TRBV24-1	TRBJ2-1	ATSDRNYNEQF
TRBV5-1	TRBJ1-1	ASSLVTGTLGEAF
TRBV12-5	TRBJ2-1	ASGFLAGGYNEQF
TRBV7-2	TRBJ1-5	ASSPTGTGQPQH
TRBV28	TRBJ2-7	ASTVFSGGREQY
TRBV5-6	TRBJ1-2	ASSLEQSYYGYT
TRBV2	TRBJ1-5	ASKEGRNQPQH
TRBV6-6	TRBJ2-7	ASSYSIATAYEQY
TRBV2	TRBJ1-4	ASVRTGTNEKLF
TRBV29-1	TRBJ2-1	SVEGRLLNEQF
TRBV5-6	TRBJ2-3	ASSPPDRAGTQY
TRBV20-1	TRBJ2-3	SASLGGRTDTQY
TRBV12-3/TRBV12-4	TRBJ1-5	ASSWTQGRDQPQH
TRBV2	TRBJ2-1	ASRSSGSLSYNEQF
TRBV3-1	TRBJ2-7	ASSQAPSTSGSTYEQY
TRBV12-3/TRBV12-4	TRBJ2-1	ASSFRTSGTNEQF
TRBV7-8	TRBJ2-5	ASSSDPWGAPQETQY
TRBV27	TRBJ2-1	ASSPGTSGINEQF
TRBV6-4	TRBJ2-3	ASSRDGSTDTQY
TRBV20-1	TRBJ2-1	SARDRAGGYNEQF
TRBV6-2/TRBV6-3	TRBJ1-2	ASSYGVGYT
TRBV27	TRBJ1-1	ASSFRSAGVNTEAF
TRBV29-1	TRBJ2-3	SVESPTRGLTDTQY
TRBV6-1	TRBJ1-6	AGGQGNSPLH
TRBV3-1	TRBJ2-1	ASSGRTGQSSYNEQF
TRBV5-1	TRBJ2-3	ASSPGQGTDTEY
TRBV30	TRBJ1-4	AGQGQGREKLF
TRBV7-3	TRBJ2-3	ASSLGRDRATDTQY
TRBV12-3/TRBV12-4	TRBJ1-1	ASRHTPGLAEAF